The 20 T cell receptor beta chains below all came from one sample that was sequenced in a study of molecular identifiers for immune sequencing clone quantification. TCRdb re-called the PCR reads with MiXCR, one entry per CDR3 protein. The table has 90,000 or so distinct CDR3 sequences, roughly a fifth seen once. The sequencing sample was made of naive CD8+ T cells from blood, with Jurkat cell RNA spiked in. Noted subset: FACS-sorted CD8+CD4-CCR7+CD45RA+ naive T cells. The receptor source for this set is a human donor in good health. Some libraries in this study had Jurkat cell RNA spiked in.

Of note for this clonotype: A read error may be the cause here, since a much bigger clone is one base away. The rearrangement links TRBV27 to TRBJ2-7; the D gene is possibly TRBD1 (5 bases). Germline-derived CDR1 and CDR2 are MNHEY and SMNVEV (reference sequence). This CDR3 is built from 14 residues. The V end lost 5 bases, the J end lost 3 bases, and 14 bases lay between the germline ends. CDR3 coding DNA: TGTGCCAGCAGTCCCAGGACACTTGGCTACGAGCAGTACTTC. Amino acid sequence: CASSPRTLGYEQYF.

As to this clonotype: This may be a read error: a much more frequent sequence differs by one nucleotide. This chain joins TRBV4-3 and TRBJ2-7; D is possibly TRBD2 (6 bases). Germline V lookup: CDR1 LGHNA, CDR2 YSLEER. CDR3 length: 16 residues. The CDR3 sequence is CASSQDFPAGNYEQCF. CDR3 DNA sequence: TGCGCCAGCAGCCAAGACTTCCCGGCGGGAAACTACGAGCAGTGCTTC.

The sample holds many counts of this clonotype. This chain links TRBV4-1 with TRBJ1-2, with a tentative D call TRBD1 (5 bases). CDR1 and CDR2 from the germline V gene are MGHRA and YSYEKL. This CDR3 has 14 amino acids. The V end was cut by 2 bases, the J end by 4 bases, with 11 bases between. The DNA for the CDR3 is TGCGCCAGCAGCCAATGGACAATTGGCTATGGCTACACCTTC. Its protein product is CASSQWTIGYGYTF.

This clonotype was counted many times. V gene TRBV12-3 or TRBV12-4 combines with J gene TRBJ1-5, with D possibly being TRBD1 (5 bases). Trimming took off 6 bases at V and 3 bases at J, with 18 bases between the two ends. CDR3 length: 16 amino acids. CDR3 DNA: TGTGCCAGCAGCCGCGACAGAGACAAATTCAATCAGCCCCAGCATTTT. It encodes CASSRDRDKFNQPQHF.

At least ten counts were recorded for this clonotype. The chain couples TRBV29-1 to TRBJ2-3; D call uncertain. V shed 5 bases and J shed 2 bases, with 11 bases lying between them. CDR1 is SQVTM, CDR2 ANQGSEA, per germline. The CDR3 covers 13 residues. The CDR3 coding sequence is TGCAGCGTTTATGACCCTTACACAGATACGCAGTATTTT. It codes for CSVYDPYTDTQYF.

This clonotype was picked up many times. This sequence joins TRBV29-1 and TRBJ2-7; 8 bases agree with TRBD1. J gave up 3 bases and V 0 bases, and 7 bases lay outside the gene matches. The CDR3 totals 15 residues. CDR1 and CDR2 (germline): SQVTM, ANQGSEA. CDR3 in amino acids: CSVEDARGPFYEQYF. The CDR3 DNA reads TGCAGCGTTGAAGATGCCAGGGGGCCCTTCTACGAGCAGTACTTC.

This clonotype has only a few counts. The V gene is TRBV11-3, the J gene TRBJ2-1; 9 nucleotides align to TRBD1. The CDR3 covers 15 residues. J was trimmed by 5 bases and V by 0 bases; bases with no gene match: 2. Germline lookup yields CDR1 SGHNT and CDR2 YENEEA. The CDR3 region has the DNA TGTGCCAGCAGCTTAGAGGGACAGGGTGACAATGAGCAGTTCTTC. It specifies CASSLEGQGDNEQFF.

The sample holds a few counts of this clonotype. This sequence joins TRBV30 and TRBJ2-1; 11 bases align to TRBD2. The ends lost 2 bases at V and 8 bases at J; junction bases unmatched: 11. CDR1 is GTSNPN and CDR2 is SVGIG in the germline V gene (reference sequence). This CDR3 has 16 residues. CDR3 nucleotides: TGTGCCTGGAGTCCCTATCGGGCTAGCGGGGGGTATGAGCAGTTCTTC. Translation gives CAWSPYRASGGYEQFF.

This clonotype was recorded a few times. The chain uses TRBV4-3 and TRBJ2-2, with 7 positions matching TRBD1. CDR1 is LGHNA, CDR2 YSLEER, per germline. After removal of 0 bases from V and 1 base from J, the junction contained 2 bases not matched to a gene. This CDR3 is built from 16 residues. CDR3 nucleotides: TGCGCCAGCAGCCAAGATCCAGGGGGGAACACCGGGGAGCTGTTTTTT. This gives the protein CASSQDPGGNTGELFF.

Worth noting for this clonotype: This may stem from a read error, because a much larger clone lies one nucleotide away. The missing conserved phenylalanine or tryptophan at the end of this CDR3 makes a read error likely. This sequence joins TRBV10-3 and TRBJ2-1, with D hard to call. Germline V gene data show CDR1 as ENHRY and CDR2 as SYGVKD. Between the trimmed V and J ends, which lost 4 bases and 0 bases, there was a span of 7 bases. This CDR3 region has 14 residues. Here the CDR3 reads CAISGGSSYNEQFS. In nucleotides, the CDR3 is TGTGCCATCAGTGGGGGAAGCTCCTACAATGAGCAGTTCTCC.

This clonotype showed up many times. J is TRBJ2-2 and V is TRBV12-5; D gene ambiguous. The CDR3 length is 15 residues. Germline V lookup: CDR1 LGHNT, CDR2 FRNRAP. Trimming stripped 1 base from V and 1 base from J, with 7 bases between. The CDR3 DNA follows: TGTGCTAGTGGTTTGGCTTACGGGAACACCGGGGAGCTGTTTTTT. Translating it yields CASGLAYGNTGELFF.

This clonotype has ten or more counts. V is TRBV6-5 and J is TRBJ2-3; 10 bases are a match to TRBD2. Trimming removed 8 bases from V and 2 bases from J; junction bases left unmatched: 7. This CDR3 is 15 amino acids long. CDR1 is MNHEY and CDR2 is SVGAGI in the germline V gene. The CDR3, as DNA: TGTGCCAGCGGGATGACTAGCGGGCTCACAGATACGCAGTATTTT. This encodes CASGMTSGLTDTQYF.

This clonotype was seen many times. The chain couples TRBV4-1 to TRBJ1-1; D might be TRBD1 (6 bases). This CDR3 is 15 amino acids long. Trimming shortened V by 0 bases and J by 6 bases, and 14 bases separated the two germline ends. CDR1 is MGHRA, CDR2 YSYEKL, per germline. For the CDR3, the DNA is TGCGCCAGCAGCCAAGAGGGGGCAGGGATCCCTGAAGCTTTCTTT. Translated, it gives CASSQEGAGIPEAFF.

This clonotype has only one observation. This may be a read error: a much more frequent sequence differs by one nucleotide. V usage is TRBV4-1 and J usage is TRBJ2-7; 10 nucleotides match TRBD1. V lost 1 base to trimming and J lost 5 bases; unmatched junction nucleotides: 5. The CDR3 has 15 residues. Germline V gene lookup returns CDR1 MGHRA and CDR2 YSYEKL. The CDR3 DNA reads as TGCGCCAGCAGCCAAGGGACAGGGGGTCACCACGAGCAGTACTTC. Protein sequence: CASSQGTGGHHEQYF.

This clonotype has ten or more counts. The chain couples TRBV27 to TRBJ2-3; D gene uncertain. The CDR3 sequence is 13 residues long. The germline V gene encodes CDR1 MNHEY and CDR2 SMNVEV (reference sequence). V was trimmed by 6 bases and J by 6 bases, leaving 13 bases between them. The CDR3 reads CASRQTPLDTQYF. The DNA of the CDR3 is TGTGCCAGCAGACAGACTCCCTTGGATACGCAGTATTTT.

The chain carries TRBV7-3 and TRBJ2-5; D is possibly TRBD1 or TRBD2 (5 bases each). CDR1 is SGHTA, CDR2 FQGTGA, per germline. Deletions cut 5 bases from V and 1 base from J, with 14 bases between. This CDR3 is 15 amino acids long. The DNA of the CDR3 is TGTGCCAGCAGCCCGACGGGGACCCTCCAAGAGACCCAGTACTTC. Translated, it gives CASSPTGTLQETQYF.

This clonotype has at least ten counts. J is TRBJ2-2 and V is TRBV7-9; D unclear. The CDR3 runs 13 residues. From germline, CDR1 is SEHNR and CDR2 FQNEAQ (reference sequence). Trimming left V 1 base short and J 1 base short, with 1 base between. The CDR3 coding sequence is TGTGCCAGCAGCTTAGGGAACACCGGGGAGCTGTTTTTT. As protein: CASSLGNTGELFF.

This clonotype was counted only a few times. The chain combines TRBV6-5 with TRBJ1-4, with 9 nucleotides matching TRBD1. Per the germline V gene, CDR1 is MNHEY and CDR2 is SVGAGI. The trim removed 2 bases at V and 8 bases at J, leaving 6 bases unmatched. The CDR3 has 15 residues. The DNA for the CDR3 is TGTGCCAGCAGTTACGGGGCGGGACAGGGCGAAAAACTGTTTTTT. Its protein product is CASSYGAGQGEKLFF.

The chain recombines TRBV28 with TRBJ2-1, with D possibly matching TRBD1 (5 bases). From germline, CDR1 is MDHEN and CDR2 SYDVKM. Trimming removed 3 bases from V and 6 bases from J, with 15 bases in between. The CDR3 spans 15 residues. For the CDR3, the DNA is TGTGCCAGCAGTTTTACCGGACACCGGACCAATGAGCAGTTCTTC. Protein sequence: CASSFTGHRTNEQFF.

The table lists this clonotype with many counts. The rearrangement uses TRBV29-1 and TRBJ2-7; D is perhaps TRBD2 (6 bases). The V end was cut by 6 bases, the J end by 4 bases, with 10 bases between. Germline CDR1 is SQVTM and CDR2 is ANQGSEA. This CDR3 comprises 11 residues. The CDR3 loop reads CSVLGGYEQYF. As DNA, the CDR3 is TGCAGCGTCTTGGGGGGTTACGAGCAGTACTTC.